Listed below are T cell receptor beta chains from one sample, sequenced in a study of human T cells and chemical hapten exposure. TCRdb re-called the RACE reads with MiXCR, one entry per CDR3 protein. The data show around 160,000 distinct CDR3 sequences, about 15% seen once. The sequences come from whole blood, collected in connection with sensitization to the hapten diphenylcyclopropenone (DPC). The receptors derive from a woman under 40 with alopecia areata. Some clones in this sample may be carry-over from other donors' samples. The conserved cysteine and the conserved F or W are not part of the CDR3 here. Fields, in order: J gene, V gene, CDR3 length, CDR3 protein.

>TRBJ1-1|TRBV20-1|13
SGIMRERGKTEAF
>TRBJ1-2|TRBV10-3|11
AISEGQRYGYT
>TRBJ2-5|TRBV7-9|10
ASSWSQETQY
>TRBJ1-5|TRBV6-5|11
ASSSAGVQPQH
>TRBJ2-2|TRBV9|17
ASSSEGLAGVLYTGELF
>TRBJ2-5|TRBV6-2/TRBV6-3|12
ASSLDTTQETQY
>TRBJ2-4|TRBV2|12
ARSGYNVKNIQY
>TRBJ1-2|TRBV20-1|13
SARDGAALNYGYT
>TRBJ1-1|TRBV7-9|10
ASGLMNTEAF
>TRBJ1-1|TRBV12-3/TRBV12-4|11
ASSAGFNTEAF
>TRBJ2-3|TRBV7-2|11
ASSLVALNTQY
>TRBJ2-7|TRBV27|11
ASSSNRGLEQY
>TRBJ2-2|TRBV19|13
ASSIPPSFTGELF
>TRBJ1-6|TRBV20-1|17
SAKNRLESLSSYNSPLH
>TRBJ2-1|TRBV6-4|11
ARASGDPNEQF
>TRBJ1-5|TRBV6-6|12
ASSYGSGAGPQH
>TRBJ1-4|TRBV20-1|11
SARTGGNEKLF
>TRBJ1-5|TRBV28|19
ASSPGYRDRGRLVSNQPQH
>TRBJ1-1|TRBV12-3/TRBV12-4|12
ASTLDLVNTEAF
>TRBJ2-7|TRBV5-5|13
ASSFFQGRSYEQY
>TRBJ1-1|TRBV7-2|11
ASSLTTNTEAF
>TRBJ1-5|TRBV30|11
AWSGSSNQPQH
>TRBJ2-5|TRBV29-1|11
SVTGLLQETQY
>TRBJ2-5|TRBV12-3/TRBV12-4|12
ASSPTGRAETQY
>TRBJ1-1|TRBV2|11
ASTLGARTEAF
>TRBJ2-1|TRBV7-2|15
ASSFSGLAGVYNEQF
>TRBJ1-5|TRBV6-5|16
ASSRTRQADHSNQPQH
>TRBJ2-3|TRBV20-1|11
SATQTVADTQY
>TRBJ1-2|TRBV7-2|16
ASSLAPPGQSGIYGYT
>TRBJ2-5|TRBV12-3/TRBV12-4|13
ASRKTQIDGGTQY
>TRBJ2-7|TRBV27|12
ASSSRGGPYEQY
>TRBJ2-7|TRBV5-6|15
ASSLVPQTGASYEQY
>TRBJ2-7|TRBV29-1|9
SAKTSYEQY
>TRBJ2-7|TRBV28|12
ASSSQPGTYEQY
>TRBJ1-1|TRBV7-8|13
ASSLGQIMNTEAF
>TRBJ1-2|TRBV20-1|10
SARMPGKGYT
>TRBJ2-3|TRBV30|8
GGAGGTQY
>TRBJ1-1|TRBV5-1|12
ASSLVSGSTEAF
>TRBJ2-2|TRBV29-1|12
SVEGTGNGGELF
>TRBJ2-5|TRBV19|13
ASSIGGMLEETQY
>TRBJ2-1|TRBV3-1|12
ASTQVPRNNEQF
>TRBJ2-2|TRBV5-4|11
ATGQDGTGELF
>TRBJ1-2|TRBV6-5|12
ASSPGQRPYGYT
>TRBJ1-1|TRBV6-5|11
ASRPFGGAEAF
>TRBJ1-2|TRBV27|15
ASSPLTPGQGQNGYT
>TRBJ1-4|TRBV18|13
ASSPAGARGEKLF
>TRBJ2-2|TRBV12-5|14
ASGLTPPGNTGELF